The 10 T cell receptor beta chains below all came from one sample that was sequenced in a study of shared clonotypes between healthy human individuals. Using immunoSEQ multiplex PCR, the repertoire was profiled, and TCRdb retains in-frame clones only, with some absent. The sample has approximately 2,300,000 clones; roughly 90% are singletons. Sequencing used naive CD4+ T cells from PBMCs. Subset of the sample: CD45RA+ positively selected. These receptors were obtained from a man in his late teens or twenties in good health. Some clones in this sample may be carry-over from other donors' samples.

The chain carries TRBV11-2 and TRBJ1-1; unclear D gene. The V end was cut by 5 bases, the J end by 5 bases, with 18 bases between. Germline values: CDR1 SGHAT, CDR2 FQNNGV. CDR3 length: 15 residues. CDR3 sequence (DNA): TGTGCCAGCAGCCCGCGTGGGCGGTCGGAAACTGAAGCTTTCTTT. It is translated as CASSPRGRSETEAFF.

This chain joins TRBV5-1 and TRBJ2-7, with 12 bases fitting TRBD2. The CDR3 covers 16 residues. V lost 0 bases, J lost 5 bases, and 6 bases stayed unmatched. Looked up from germline, CDR1 is SGHRS and CDR2 is YFSETQ. Written as DNA, the CDR3 is TGCGCCAGCAGCTTGGCCCCTAGCGGGAGGGCCAACGAGCAGTACTTC. Its protein product is CASSLAPSGRANEQYF.

The V call is TRBV10-3, the J call TRBJ2-7; no firm D call. The ends were cut back, 0 bases at V and 1 base at J, with 4 bases in the middle. The CDR3 has 13 residues. CDR1 is ENHRY, CDR2 SYGVKD, per germline. For the CDR3, the DNA is TGTGCCATCAGTGAGTCCCTTTCCTACGAGCAGTACTTC. Its protein product is CAISESLSYEQYF.

This rearrangement joins TRBV27 to TRBJ2-7; a possible D gene is TRBD2 (5 bases). V lost 4 bases, J lost 4 bases, and 14 bases lay in between. CDR1 and CDR2 from the germline V gene are MNHEY and SMNVEV (reference sequence). The CDR3 runs to 14 residues. The CDR3 DNA follows: TGTGCCAGCAGTTCCCCCTTCGACTATTACGAGCAGTACTTC. Translation: CASSSPFDYYEQYF.

The chain has TRBV30 and TRBJ2-7, with D uncertain. Germline V lookup: CDR1 GTSNPN, CDR2 SVGIG (reference sequence). V lost 3 bases, J lost 3 bases, and 18 bases lay in between. The CDR3 length is 15 residues. CDR3 DNA sequence: TGTGCCTGGAGCCCTGGGATACGGACCTTCTACGAGCAGTACTTC. Its translation: CAWSPGIRTFYEQYF.

This chain links TRBV14 with TRBJ1-1; 7 bases are shared with TRBD1. CDR3 size: 16 residues. V was clipped by 0 bases and J by 2 bases; unmatched bases: 6. Germline CDR1 is SGHDN and CDR2 is FVKESK. The DNA for the CDR3 is TGTGCCAGCAGCCAAGATTTTGGGACAGTTAACACTGAAGCTTTCTTT. As protein: CASSQDFGTVNTEAFF.

The chain joins TRBV2 to TRBJ2-5; D unclear. Trimming removed 2 bases from V and 7 bases from J, with 8 bases in between. The CDR3 loop spans 12 amino acids. Germline V lookup: CDR1 SNHLY, CDR2 FYNNEI. Here the CDR3 reads CASSEISGTQYF. The CDR3, as DNA: TGTGCCAGCAGTGAAATAAGTGGGACCCAGTACTTC.

The V and J genes are TRBV5-5 and TRBJ1-5; weak D call: TRBD1 (5 bases). Trimming shortened V by 6 bases and J by 7 bases, and 17 bases separated the two germline ends. The CDR3 totals 14 residues. Per the germline V gene, CDR1 is SGHKS and CDR2 is YYEKEE (reference sequence). In DNA form, the CDR3 reads TGTGCCAGCACCTCCACAGGCACGGGACAGCCCCAGCATTTT. Translating it yields CASTSTGTGQPQHF.

This chain connects TRBV2 to TRBJ2-5, with D hard to call. The CDR3 spans 15 residues. Germline V gene sequence: CDR1 SNHLY, CDR2 FYNNEI. The germline V and J ends were trimmed by 7 bases and 4 bases, with 19 bases remaining between them. CDR3 bases: TGTGCCAGCAAGTACATGAAAATGTGGGGAGAGACCCAGTACTTC. This encodes CASKYMKMWGETQYF.

J is TRBJ2-2 and V is TRBV2; 7 bases align to TRBD2. The V and J ends lost 1 base and 5 bases, in that order; junction bases with no gene match: 4. Per germline, CDR1 SNHLY and CDR2 FYNNEI. The CDR3 spans 15 residues. The CDR3 DNA is TGTGCCAGCAGTGAAGGAACTAGCGTAACCGGGGAGCTGTTTTTT. It is translated as CASSEGTSVTGELFF.